The text below deals with one T cell receptor beta chain. PCR was performed using 60 Vbeta and 13 Jbeta primers. Produced via immunoSEQ multiplex PCR; TCRdb's table is partial and in-frame only. The table has about 120,000 clones, about 59% seen once. The germline gives CDR1 SGHDN, CDR2 FVKESK. The CDR3 is made up of 15 amino acids. V was clipped by 2 bases and J by 4 bases; unmatched bases: 7. These data originate in a study of cytomegalovirus exposure and HLA in healthy donors. These donors, healthy bone marrow donors, were studied. The sample taken for sequencing was PBMCs. This receptor was identified in a woman aged 40 to 50 in good health and CMV-seropositive. V is TRBV14 and J is TRBJ1-1, with 7 positions matching TRBD1. DNA of the CDR3: TGTGCCAGCAGCCAATGGGGGGCAGGGGGCACTGAAGCTTTCTTT. Amino acid sequence: CASSQWGAGGTEAFF.